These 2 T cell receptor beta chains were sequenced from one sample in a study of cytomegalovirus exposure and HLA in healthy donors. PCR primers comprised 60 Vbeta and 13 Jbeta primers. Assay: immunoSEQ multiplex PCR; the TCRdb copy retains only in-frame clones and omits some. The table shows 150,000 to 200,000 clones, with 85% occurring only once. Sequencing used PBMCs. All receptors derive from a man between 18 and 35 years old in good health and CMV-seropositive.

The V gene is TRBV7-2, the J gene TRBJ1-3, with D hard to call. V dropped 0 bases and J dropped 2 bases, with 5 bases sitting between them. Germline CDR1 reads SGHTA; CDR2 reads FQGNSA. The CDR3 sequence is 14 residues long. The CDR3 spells CASSLATAGNTIYF. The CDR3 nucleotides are TGTGCCAGCAGCTTAGCAACAGCTGGAAACACCATATATTTT.

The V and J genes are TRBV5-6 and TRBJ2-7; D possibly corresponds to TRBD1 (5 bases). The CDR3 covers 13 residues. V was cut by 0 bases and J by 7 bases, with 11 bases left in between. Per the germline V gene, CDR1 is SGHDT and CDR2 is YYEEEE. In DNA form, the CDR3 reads TGTGCCAGCAGCTTGGTACAGGCCCTGGAGCAGTACTTC. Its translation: CASSLVQALEQYF.